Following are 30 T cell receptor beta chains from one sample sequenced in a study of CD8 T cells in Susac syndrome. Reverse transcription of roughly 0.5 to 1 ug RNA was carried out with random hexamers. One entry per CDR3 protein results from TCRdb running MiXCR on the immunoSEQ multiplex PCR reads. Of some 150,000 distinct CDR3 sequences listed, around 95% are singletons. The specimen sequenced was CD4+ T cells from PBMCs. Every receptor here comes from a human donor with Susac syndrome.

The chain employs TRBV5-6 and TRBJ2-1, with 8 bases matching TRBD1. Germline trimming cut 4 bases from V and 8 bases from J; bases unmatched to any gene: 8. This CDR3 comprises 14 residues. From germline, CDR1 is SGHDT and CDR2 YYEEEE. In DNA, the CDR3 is TGTGCCAGCAGCCGAGCGGACAGGGTTCATGAGCAGTTCTTC. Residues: CASSRADRVHEQFF.

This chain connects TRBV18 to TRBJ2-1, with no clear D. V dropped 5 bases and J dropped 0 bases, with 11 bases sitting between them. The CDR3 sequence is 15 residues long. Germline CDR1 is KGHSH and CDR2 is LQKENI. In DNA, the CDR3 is TGTGCCAGCTCATCCCTTTCTATCTCCTACAATGAGCAGTTCTTC. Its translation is CASSSLSISYNEQFF.

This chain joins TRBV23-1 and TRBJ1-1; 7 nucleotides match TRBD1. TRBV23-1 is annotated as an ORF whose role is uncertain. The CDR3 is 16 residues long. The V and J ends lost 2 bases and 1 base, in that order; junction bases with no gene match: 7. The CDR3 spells CASSQPHRGGNTEAFF. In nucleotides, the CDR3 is TGCGCCAGCAGTCAACCCCACAGGGGTGGGAACACTGAAGCTTTCTTT.

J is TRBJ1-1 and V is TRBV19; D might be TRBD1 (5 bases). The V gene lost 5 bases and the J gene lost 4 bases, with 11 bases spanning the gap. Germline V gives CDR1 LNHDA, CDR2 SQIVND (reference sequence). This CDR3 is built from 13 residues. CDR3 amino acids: CASSLGVGTEAFF. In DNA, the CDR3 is TGTGCCAGTAGTTTAGGGGTCGGCACTGAAGCTTTCTTT.

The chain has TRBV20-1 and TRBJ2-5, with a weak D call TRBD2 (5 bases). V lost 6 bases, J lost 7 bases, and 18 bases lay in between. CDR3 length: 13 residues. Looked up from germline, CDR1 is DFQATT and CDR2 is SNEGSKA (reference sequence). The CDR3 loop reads CSALRAPPGTQYF. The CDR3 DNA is TGCAGTGCCCTGCGGGCGCCCCCCGGGACCCAGTACTTC.

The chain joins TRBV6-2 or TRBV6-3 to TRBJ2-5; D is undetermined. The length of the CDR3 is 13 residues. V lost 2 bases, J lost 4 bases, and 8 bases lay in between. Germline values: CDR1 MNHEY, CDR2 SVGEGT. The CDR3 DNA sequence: TGTGCCAGCAGTTACACCGCCGGAGAGACCCAGTACTTC. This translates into CASSYTAGETQYF.

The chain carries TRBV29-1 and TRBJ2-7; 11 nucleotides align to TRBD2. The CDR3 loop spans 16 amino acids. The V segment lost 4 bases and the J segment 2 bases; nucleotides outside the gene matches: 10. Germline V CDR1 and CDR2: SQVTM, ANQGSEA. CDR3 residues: CSVAGLAEGGTYEQYF. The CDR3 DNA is TGCAGCGTTGCGGGACTAGCGGAGGGAGGGACCTACGAGCAGTACTTC.

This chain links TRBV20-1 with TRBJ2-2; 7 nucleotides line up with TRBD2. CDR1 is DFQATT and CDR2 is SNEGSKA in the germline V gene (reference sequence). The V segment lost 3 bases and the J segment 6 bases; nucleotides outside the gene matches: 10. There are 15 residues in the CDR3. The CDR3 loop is CSASREGSVSGELFF. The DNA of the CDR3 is TGCAGTGCTAGTAGGGAGGGAAGTGTTTCCGGGGAGCTGTTTTTT.

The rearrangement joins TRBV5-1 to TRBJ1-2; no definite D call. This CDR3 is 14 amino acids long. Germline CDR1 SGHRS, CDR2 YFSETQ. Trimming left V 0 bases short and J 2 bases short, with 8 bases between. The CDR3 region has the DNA TGCGCCAGCAGCTTGGACCAGCCCAACTATGGCTACACCTTC. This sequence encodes CASSLDQPNYGYTF.

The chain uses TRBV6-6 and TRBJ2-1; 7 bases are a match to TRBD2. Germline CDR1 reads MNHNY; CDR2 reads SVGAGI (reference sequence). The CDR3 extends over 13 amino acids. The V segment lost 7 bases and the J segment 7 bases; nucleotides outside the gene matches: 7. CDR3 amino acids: CASNRAGGNEQFF. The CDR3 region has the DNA TGTGCCAGCAATCGCGCCGGGGGGAATGAGCAGTTCTTC.

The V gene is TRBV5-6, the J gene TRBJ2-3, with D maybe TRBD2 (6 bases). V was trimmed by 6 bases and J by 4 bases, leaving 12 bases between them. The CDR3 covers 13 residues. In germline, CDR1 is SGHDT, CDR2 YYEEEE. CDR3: CASTRAGSDTQYF. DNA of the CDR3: TGTGCCAGCACCCGGGCGGGGTCAGATACGCAGTATTTT.

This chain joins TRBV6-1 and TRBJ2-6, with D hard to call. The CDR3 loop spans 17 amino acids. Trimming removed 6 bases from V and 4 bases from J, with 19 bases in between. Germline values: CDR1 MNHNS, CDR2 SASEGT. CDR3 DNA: TGTGCCAGCAGCCTCCAGTCCTTTGCGCTGGGGGCCAACGTCCTGACTTTC. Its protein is CASSLQSFALGANVLTF.

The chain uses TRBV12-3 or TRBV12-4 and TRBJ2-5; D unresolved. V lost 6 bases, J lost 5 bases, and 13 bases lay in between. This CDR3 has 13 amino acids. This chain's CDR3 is CASSVPVPETQYF. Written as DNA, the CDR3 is TGTGCCAGCAGCGTTCCCGTCCCCGAGACCCAGTACTTC.

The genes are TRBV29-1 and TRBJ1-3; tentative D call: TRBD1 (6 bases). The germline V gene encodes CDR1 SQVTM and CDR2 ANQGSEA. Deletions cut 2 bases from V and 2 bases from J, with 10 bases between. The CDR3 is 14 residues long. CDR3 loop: CSVERAGAGNTIYF. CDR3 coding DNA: TGCAGCGTTGAAAGGGCAGGGGCTGGAAACACCATATATTTT.

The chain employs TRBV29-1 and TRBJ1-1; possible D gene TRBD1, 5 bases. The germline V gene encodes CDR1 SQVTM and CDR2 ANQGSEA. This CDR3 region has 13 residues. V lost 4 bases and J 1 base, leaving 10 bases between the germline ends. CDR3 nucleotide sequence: TGCAGCGTTGCCGGGACGGAGAACACTGAAGCTTTCTTT. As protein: CSVAGTENTEAFF.

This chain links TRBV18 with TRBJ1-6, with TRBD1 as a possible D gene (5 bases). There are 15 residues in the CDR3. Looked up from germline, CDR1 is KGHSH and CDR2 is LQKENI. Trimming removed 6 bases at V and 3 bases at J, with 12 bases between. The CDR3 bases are TGTGCCAGCTCTTCTCTTGACAGCTATAATTCACCCCTCCACTTT. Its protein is CASSSLDSYNSPLHF.

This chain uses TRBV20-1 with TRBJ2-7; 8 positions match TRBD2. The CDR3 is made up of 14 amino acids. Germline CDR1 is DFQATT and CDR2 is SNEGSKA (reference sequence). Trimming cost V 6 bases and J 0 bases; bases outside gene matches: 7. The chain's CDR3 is CSALPGGNSYEQYF. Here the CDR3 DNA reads TGCAGTGCCCTCCCGGGAGGGAACTCCTACGAGCAGTACTTC.

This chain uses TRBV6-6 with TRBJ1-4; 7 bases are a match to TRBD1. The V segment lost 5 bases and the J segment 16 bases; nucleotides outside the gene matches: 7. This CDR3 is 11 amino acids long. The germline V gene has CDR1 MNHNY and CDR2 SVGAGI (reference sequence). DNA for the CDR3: TGTGCCAGCAGTGAGACAGGGTCAAGGTTTTTT. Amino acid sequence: CASSETGSRFF.

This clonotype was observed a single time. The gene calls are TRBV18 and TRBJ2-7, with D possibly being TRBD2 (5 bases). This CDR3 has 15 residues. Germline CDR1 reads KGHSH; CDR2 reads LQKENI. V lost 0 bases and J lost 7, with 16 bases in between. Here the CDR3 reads CASSPPGRGLGEQYF. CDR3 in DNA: TGTGCCAGCTCACCACCGGGTCGCGGGTTGGGTGAGCAGTACTTC.

The CDR3 here is CASSVGWGTLHF. The CDR3 bases are TGTGCCAGCAGTGTCGGTTGGGGCACCCTCCACTTT. V usage is TRBV2 and J usage is TRBJ1-6; perhaps TRBD1 as D (5 bases). This CDR3 has 12 residues. Germline assignment: CDR1 SNHLY and CDR2 FYNNEI. V was cut by 4 bases and J by 14 bases, with 12 bases left in between.

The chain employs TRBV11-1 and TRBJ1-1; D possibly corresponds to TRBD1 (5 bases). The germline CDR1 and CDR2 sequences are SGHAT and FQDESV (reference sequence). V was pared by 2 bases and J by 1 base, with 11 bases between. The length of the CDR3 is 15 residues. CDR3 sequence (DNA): TGTGCCAGCAGCTTATACCGCGGGGGGAACACTGAAGCTTTCTTT. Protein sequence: CASSLYRGGNTEAFF. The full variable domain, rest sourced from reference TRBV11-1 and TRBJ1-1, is EAEVAQSPRYKITEKSQAVAFWCDPISGHATLYWYRQILGQGPELLVQFQDESVVDDSQLPKDRFSAERLKGVDSTLKIQPAELGDSAMYLCASSLYRGGNTEAFFGQGTRLTVV.

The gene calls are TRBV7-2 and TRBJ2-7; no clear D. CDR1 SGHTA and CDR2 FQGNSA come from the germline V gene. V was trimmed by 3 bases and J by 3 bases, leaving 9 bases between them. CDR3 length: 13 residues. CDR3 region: CASSLGNHYEQYF. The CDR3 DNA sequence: TGTGCCAGCAGCTTGGGGAACCACTACGAGCAGTACTTC.

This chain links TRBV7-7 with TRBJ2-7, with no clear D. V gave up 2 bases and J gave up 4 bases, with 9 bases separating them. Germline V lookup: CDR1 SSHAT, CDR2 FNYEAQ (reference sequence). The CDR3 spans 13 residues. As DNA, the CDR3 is TGTGCCAGCAGCTTATCCCACGGTTACGAGCAGTACTTC. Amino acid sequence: CASSLSHGYEQYF.

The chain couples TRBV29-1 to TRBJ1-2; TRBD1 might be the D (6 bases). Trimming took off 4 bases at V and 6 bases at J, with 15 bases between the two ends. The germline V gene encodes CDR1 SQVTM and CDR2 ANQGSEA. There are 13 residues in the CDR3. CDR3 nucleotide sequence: TGCAGCGTTGGAACGGGCCCAGGGGATGGCTACACCTTC. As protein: CSVGTGPGDGYTF.

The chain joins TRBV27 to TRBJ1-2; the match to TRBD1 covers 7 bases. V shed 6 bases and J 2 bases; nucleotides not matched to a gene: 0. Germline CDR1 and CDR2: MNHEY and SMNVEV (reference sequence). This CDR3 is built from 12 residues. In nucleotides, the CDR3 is TGTGCCAGCAGACAGGGGAACTATGGCTACACCTTC. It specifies CASRQGNYGYTF.

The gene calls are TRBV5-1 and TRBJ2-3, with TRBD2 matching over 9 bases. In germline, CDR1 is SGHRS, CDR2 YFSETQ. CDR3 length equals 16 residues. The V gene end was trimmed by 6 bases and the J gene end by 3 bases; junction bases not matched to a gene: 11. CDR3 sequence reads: CASTIGWAGGTDTQYF. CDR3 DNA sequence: TGCGCCAGCACCATTGGCTGGGCGGGGGGGACAGATACGCAGTATTTT.

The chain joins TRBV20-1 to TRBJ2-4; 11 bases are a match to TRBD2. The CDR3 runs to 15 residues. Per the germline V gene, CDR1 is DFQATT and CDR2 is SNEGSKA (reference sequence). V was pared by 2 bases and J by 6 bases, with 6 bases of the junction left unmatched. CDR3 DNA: TGCAGTGCTAGATTTAGCGGGAGGGGTGGAAACATTCAGTACTTC. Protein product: CSARFSGRGGNIQYF.

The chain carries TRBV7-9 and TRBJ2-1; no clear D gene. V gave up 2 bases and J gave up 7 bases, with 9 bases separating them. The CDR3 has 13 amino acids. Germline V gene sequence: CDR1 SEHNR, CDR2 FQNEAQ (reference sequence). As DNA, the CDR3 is TGTGCCAGCAGCTTATTTCCGCATAATGAGCAGTTCTTC. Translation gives CASSLFPHNEQFF. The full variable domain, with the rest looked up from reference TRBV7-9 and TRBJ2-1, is DTGVSQNPRHKITKRGQNVTFRCDPISEHNRLYWYRQTLGQGPEFLTYFQNEAQLEKSRLLSDRFSAERPKGSFSTLEIQRTEQGDSAMYLCASSLFPHNEQFFGPGTRLTVL.

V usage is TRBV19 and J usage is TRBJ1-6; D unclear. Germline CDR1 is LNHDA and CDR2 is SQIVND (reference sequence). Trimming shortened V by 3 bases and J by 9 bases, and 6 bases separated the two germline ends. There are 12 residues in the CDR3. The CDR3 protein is CASSIHGSPLHF. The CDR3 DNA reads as TGTGCCAGTAGTATCCACGGTTCACCCCTCCACTTT. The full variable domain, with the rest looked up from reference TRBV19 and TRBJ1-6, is DGGITQSPKYLFRKEGQNVTLSCEQNLNHDAMYWYRQDPGQGLRLIYYSQIVNDFQKGDIAEGYSVSREKKESFPLTVTSAQKNPTAFYLCASSIHGSPLHFGNGTRLTVT.

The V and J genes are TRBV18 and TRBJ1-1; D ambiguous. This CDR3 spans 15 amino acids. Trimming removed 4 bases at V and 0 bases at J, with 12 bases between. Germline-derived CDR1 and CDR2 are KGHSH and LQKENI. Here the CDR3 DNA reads TGTGCCAGCTCACTAGCCAGTTACTTGAACACTGAAGCTTTCTTT. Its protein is CASSLASYLNTEAFF.